Listed below are T cell receptor beta chains from one sample, sequenced in a study of Tregs in tolerant kidney transplant recipients. Generated by immunoSEQ multiplex PCR, the TCRdb table keeps only in-frame clones and is missing some. The sample has around 77,000 clones, more than 95% seen once; the top ten hold around 0.58%. The input for sequencing was CD4+ T cells from blood, taken before the transplant. These receptors came from a human donor who received a combined kidney and bone marrow transplant. CDR3s include the opening cysteine and the closing phenylalanine or tryptophan. D genes are given only for firm matches. Only part of the rows carry a size: once, few, many, or a class if the clone is expanded.

abundance: -
j_gene: TRBJ2-1
d_gene: TRBD2
v_gene: TRBV27
CDR3nt: TGTGCCAGCAGTTCAACTAGCGGGAGGGGGGCTTACAATGAGCAGTTCTTC
CDR3aa: CASSSTSGRGAYNEQFF

abundance: -
j_gene: TRBJ2-1
d_gene: -
v_gene: TRBV7-6
CDR3nt: TGTGCCAGCAGCTTAGCACGGGGAGGGGGCAATGAGCAGTTCTTC
CDR3aa: CASSLARGGGNEQFF

abundance: -
j_gene: TRBJ2-1
d_gene: TRBD2
v_gene: TRBV29-1
CDR3nt: TGCAGCGCACCTCTAGCGGACAATGAGCAGTTCTTC
CDR3aa: CSAPLADNEQFF

abundance: -
j_gene: TRBJ2-5
d_gene: -
v_gene: TRBV5-4
CDR3nt: TGTGCCAGCAGCTCCCATGAATCCCCGGGCCAAGAGACCCAGTACTTC
CDR3aa: CASSSHESPGQETQYF

abundance: -
j_gene: TRBJ1-2
d_gene: -
v_gene: TRBV14
CDR3nt: TGTGCCAGCAGCCAAGACTTAACAGTAAACTATGGCTACACCTTC
CDR3aa: CASSQDLTVNYGYTF

abundance: -
j_gene: TRBJ1-2
d_gene: -
v_gene: TRBV7-2
CDR3nt: TGTGCCAGCAGCCAGGCCTATGGCTACACCTTC
CDR3aa: CASSQAYGYTF

abundance: -
j_gene: TRBJ1-4
d_gene: TRBD1
v_gene: TRBV19
CDR3nt: TGTGCCAGTAGTATACCTCGGACAGGGGTAAATGAAAAACTGTTTTTT
CDR3aa: CASSIPRTGVNEKLFF

abundance: once
j_gene: TRBJ2-7
d_gene: -
v_gene: TRBV4-3
CDR3nt: TGCGCCAGCAGCCACGCTCCCAACAGGGTTGGGGACGAGCAGTACTTC
CDR3aa: CASSHAPNRVGDEQYF

abundance: -
j_gene: TRBJ2-7
d_gene: TRBD2
v_gene: TRBV5-1
CDR3nt: TGCGCCAGCAGCTTGGAGTACGGGAGGTACGAGCAGTACTTC
CDR3aa: CASSLEYGRYEQYF

abundance: -
j_gene: TRBJ1-5
d_gene: -
v_gene: TRBV4-3
CDR3nt: TGCGCCAGCAGCCAATCTTATGGAGACAGGACGCTGCCAACCAATCAGCCCCAGCATTTT
CDR3aa: CASSQSYGDRTLPTNQPQHF

abundance: -
j_gene: TRBJ2-1
d_gene: TRBD1
v_gene: TRBV28
CDR3nt: TGTGCCAGCAGTCCGGACAGGTGGGGCAATGAGCAGTTCTTC
CDR3aa: CASSPDRWGNEQFF

abundance: -
j_gene: TRBJ1-3
d_gene: TRBD1
v_gene: TRBV6-6
CDR3nt: TGTGCCAGCACCAGAGACAGGGACTCTGGAAACACCATATATTTT
CDR3aa: CASTRDRDSGNTIYF

abundance: -
j_gene: TRBJ1-4
d_gene: TRBD1
v_gene: TRBV6-5
CDR3nt: TGTGCCAGCAGGGCGGGACAGGGGAGAAAGGAAAAACTGTTTTTT
CDR3aa: CASRAGQGRKEKLFF

abundance: -
j_gene: TRBJ2-3
d_gene: TRBD2
v_gene: TRBV7-9
CDR3nt: TGTGCCAGCAGCCGCAGGCGGGGGGGCGCTGCAGATACGCAGTATTTT
CDR3aa: CASSRRRGGAADTQYF

abundance: -
j_gene: TRBJ1-5
d_gene: TRBD1
v_gene: TRBV18
CDR3nt: TGTGCCAGCTCCCCTGGACAGGGCCAACATCAGCCCCAGCATTTT
CDR3aa: CASSPGQGQHQPQHF

abundance: -
j_gene: TRBJ1-4
d_gene: TRBD1
v_gene: TRBV7-8
CDR3nt: TGTGCCAGCAGCTTAGAGGGGGCGGGCGAAAAACTGTTTTTT
CDR3aa: CASSLEGAGEKLFF

abundance: -
j_gene: TRBJ2-3
d_gene: TRBD2
v_gene: TRBV6-5
CDR3nt: TGTGCCAGCAGTTACTCGCTAGCGGGAGGCGGTACGCAGTATTTT
CDR3aa: CASSYSLAGGGTQYF

abundance: -
j_gene: TRBJ1-2
d_gene: TRBD1
v_gene: TRBV6-5
CDR3nt: TGTGCCAGCAGTTACTCTGACAGGGGCTATGGCTACACCTTC
CDR3aa: CASSYSDRGYGYTF

abundance: -
j_gene: TRBJ2-5
d_gene: TRBD2
v_gene: TRBV7-2
CDR3nt: TGTGCCAGCACCCCCGGGGGGGGAGTGAGAGAGACCCAGTACTTC
CDR3aa: CASTPGGGVRETQYF

abundance: -
j_gene: TRBJ1-2
d_gene: -
v_gene: TRBV5-8
CDR3nt: TGTGCCAGCAGCTTGCGGGGTCTCTATGGCTACACCTTC
CDR3aa: CASSLRGLYGYTF

abundance: -
j_gene: TRBJ1-1
d_gene: -
v_gene: TRBV7-3
CDR3nt: TGTGCCAGCAGCAACCACAGGGATATGGAAGCTTTCTTT
CDR3aa: CASSNHRDMEAFF

abundance: -
j_gene: TRBJ2-7
d_gene: -
v_gene: TRBV25-1
CDR3nt: TGTGCCAGCAGTGAACTCGGGATCACGGAGCAGTACTTC
CDR3aa: CASSELGITEQYF

abundance: -
j_gene: TRBJ2-6
d_gene: TRBD2
v_gene: TRBV11-1
CDR3nt: TGTGCCAGCAGCTTGGGAGGGCATACCTCCTCTGGGGCCAACGTCCTGACTTTC
CDR3aa: CASSLGGHTSSGANVLTF

abundance: -
j_gene: TRBJ2-3
d_gene: -
v_gene: TRBV6-4
CDR3nt: TGTGCCAGCAGTGACGGGACAAAAGATACGCAGTATTTT
CDR3aa: CASSDGTKDTQYF

abundance: -
j_gene: TRBJ2-3
d_gene: -
v_gene: TRBV4-2
CDR3nt: TGTGCCAGCAGCCAAGATTGGCAAGCAGATACGCAGTATTTT
CDR3aa: CASSQDWQADTQYF